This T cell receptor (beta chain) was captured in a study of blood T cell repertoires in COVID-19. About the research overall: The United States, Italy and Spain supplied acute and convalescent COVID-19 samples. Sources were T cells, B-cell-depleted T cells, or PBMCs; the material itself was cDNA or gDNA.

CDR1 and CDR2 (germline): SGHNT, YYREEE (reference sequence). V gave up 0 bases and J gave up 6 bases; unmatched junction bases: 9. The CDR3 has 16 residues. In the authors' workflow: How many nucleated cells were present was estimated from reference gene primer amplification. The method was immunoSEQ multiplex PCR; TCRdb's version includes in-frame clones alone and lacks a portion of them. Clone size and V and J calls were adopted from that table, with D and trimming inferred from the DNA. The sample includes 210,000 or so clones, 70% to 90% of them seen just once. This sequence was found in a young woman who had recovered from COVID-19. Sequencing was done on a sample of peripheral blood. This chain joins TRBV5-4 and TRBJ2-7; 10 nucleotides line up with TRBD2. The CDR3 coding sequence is TGTGCCAGCAGCTTGGGGCCCCTAGCGGGAGAGGGCGAGCAGTACTTC. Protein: CASSLGPLAGEGEQYF.